Listed below are T cell receptor beta chains from one sample, sequenced in a study of shared T cell receptors in the human thymus. Libraries were prepared by immunoSEQ multiplex PCR; TCRdb keeps only in-frame clonotypes and omits some of them. The profile shows about 540,000 clones, 70% to 80% of them singletons. In addition, the sample was reused for a study of human thymus T cells.

The specimen was thymocytes. The receptors here all came from a boy in the first two years of life with a congenital heart defect. The CDR3 runs from the conserved cysteine through the conserved F or W. The order of the fields is D gene, V gene, clone size, J gene, CDR3 protein, CDR3 DNA. The D gene is left open where the match is weak. Clone size is not always given. Where it is, it says once, few, many or a class for expanded clones.

>TRBD1|TRBV6-6|.|TRBJ2-7
CASSKLHPDRGNEQYF
TGTGCCAGCAGTAAACTCCACCCCGACAGGGGTAACGAGCAGTACTTC
>TRBD2|TRBV29-1|.|TRBJ2-1
CSVEPSGSVGNEQFF
TGCAGCGTTGAACCTAGCGGGAGTGTCGGCAATGAGCAGTTCTTC
>TRBD2|TRBV2|few|TRBJ2-3
CASSVSGTSGSEADTQYF
TGTGCCAGCAGCGTATCGGGGACTAGCGGGAGTGAGGCAGATACGCAGTATTTT
>.|TRBV5-1|once|TRBJ2-7
CASSLVASPYSYEQYF
TGCGCCAGCAGCTTGGTGGCTAGCCCTTACTCTTACGAGCAGTACTTC
>TRBD2|TRBV29-1|.|TRBJ2-3
CSVVLGTTGTDTQYF
TGCAGCGTTGTCCTCGGGACTACCGGCACAGATACGCAGTATTTT
>TRBD2|TRBV2|.|TRBJ2-3
CASISGGGTDTQYF
TGTGCCAGCATTTCGGGGGGAGGGACAGATACGCAGTATTTT
>TRBD1|TRBV2|few|TRBJ2-4
CASSEGQLLAKNIQYF
TGTGCCAGCAGTGAGGGACAGTTGCTAGCCAAAAACATTCAGTACTTC
>TRBD2|TRBV28|.|TRBJ2-1
CASNLPSKTSGNNEQFF
TGTGCCAGCAATCTACCCTCCAAGACTAGCGGGAACAATGAGCAGTTCTTC
>.|TRBV27|.|TRBJ2-7
CASSSGVQGFPYEQYF
TGTGCCAGCAGTTCAGGGGTCCAGGGATTCCCCTACGAGCAGTACTTC
>TRBD2|TRBV7-9|.|TRBJ2-3
CASSLVKRGGSDTQYF
TGTGCCAGCAGCTTGGTCAAGCGGGGAGGGTCAGATACGCAGTATTTT
>TRBD2|TRBV15|few|TRBJ2-1
CATKGLAGFNEQFF
TGTGCCACCAAGGGACTAGCGGGTTTCAATGAGCAGTTCTTC
>TRBD2|TRBV10-2|.|TRBJ2-2
CASSEFAGANTGELFF
TGCGCCAGCAGTGAATTCGCGGGAGCGAACACCGGGGAGCTGTTTTTT
>TRBD1|TRBV28|few|TRBJ1-5
CASSFDRVAIQPQHF
TGTGCCAGCAGTTTTGACAGGGTGGCCATTCAGCCCCAGCATTTT
>TRBD1|TRBV7-2|.|TRBJ2-7
CASSPMTGTLEQYF
TGTGCCAGCAGCCCCATGACAGGGACCCTCGAGCAGTACTTC
>TRBD2|TRBV27|.|TRBJ2-7
CASTRAGGPNEQYF
TGTGCCAGCACCAGGGCGGGAGGGCCAAACGAGCAGTACTTC
>TRBD1|TRBV25-1|.|TRBJ2-7
CASSSRDRGLYEQYF
TGTGCCAGCAGTTCCCGGGACAGGGGGCTTTACGAGCAGTACTTC
>TRBD2|TRBV2|.|TRBJ2-1
CASSEGTRDNEQFF
TGTGCCAGCAGTGAAGGGACTAGAGACAATGAGCAGTTCTTC
>TRBD1|TRBV29-1|.|TRBJ1-4
CSAHRRGFTEKLFF
TGCAGCGCGCACCGCAGGGGGTTTACTGAAAAACTGTTTTTT
>.|TRBV18|few|TRBJ1-4
CASSLARTTNEKLFF
TGTGCCAGCTCACTCGCGAGGACAACTAATGAAAAACTGTTTTTT
>TRBD1|TRBV4-1|once|TRBJ2-7
CASSQDEKVGQDFSYEQYF
TGCGCCAGCAGCCAAGATGAGAAGGTGGGACAGGATTTTTCCTACGAGCAGTACTTC
>.|TRBV15|few|TRBJ1-3
CATSRGKRSSGNTIYF
TGTGCCACCAGCAGAGGGAAACGGAGCTCTGGAAACACCATATATTTT
>.|TRBV2|.|TRBJ2-3
CASSPPITDTQYF
TGTGCCAGCAGTCCCCCAATTACAGATACGCAGTATTTT
>.|TRBV30|.|TRBJ1-1
CAWSVRGRGGVTEAFF
TGTGCCTGGAGTGTACGGGGCCGGGGAGGGGTCACTGAAGCTTTCTTT
>TRBD2|TRBV9|.|TRBJ2-3
CASSPLEGTSGSTDTQYF
TGTGCCAGCAGCCCACTTGAGGGGACTAGCGGTAGCACAGATACGCAGTATTTT
>TRBD2|TRBV19|once|TRBJ2-7
CASSPHLHVLAGDQYEQYF
TGTGCCAGTAGTCCCCACCTGCACGTACTAGCGGGAGATCAATACGAGCAGTACTTC
>TRBD2|TRBV7-2|.|TRBJ2-7
CASSEPTSGRAWYEQYF
TGTGCCAGCAGCGAACCGACTAGCGGGAGGGCCTGGTACGAGCAGTACTTC
>.|TRBV11-2|once|TRBJ2-6
CASSRLPLLQGNGANVLTF
TGTGCCAGCAGCCGCCTGCCTTTACTACAGGGTAACGGGGCCAACGTCCTGACTTTC
>.|TRBV15|.|TRBJ2-7
CATSPRGAGLSYEQYF
TGTGCCACCAGCCCCCGGGGGGCGGGCCTCTCCTACGAGCAGTACTTC
>.|TRBV5-4|.|TRBJ2-6
CASSPLRSLNLSGANVLTF
TGTGCCAGCAGCCCCCTCCGGTCCTTAAACCTCTCTGGGGCCAACGTCCTGACTTTC
>TRBD2|TRBV4-2|.|TRBJ2-4
CASSQVAREGSFQYF
TGTGCCAGCAGCCAAGTTGCTCGGGAGGGTTCCTTTCAGTACTTC
>TRBD2|TRBV29-1|.|TRBJ2-1
CSGGLQTSGRAREQFF
TGCAGCGGGGGGCTCCAAACTAGCGGGAGGGCCCGGGAGCAGTTCTTC
>.|TRBV6-1|once|TRBJ2-1
CASSRAVDRYNEQFF
TGTGCCAGCAGCAGGGCCGTCGATCGATACAATGAGCAGTTCTTC
>TRBD1|TRBV19|few|TRBJ1-1
CASSIRHRGITEAFF
TGTGCCAGTAGTATACGCCACAGGGGAATAACTGAAGCTTTCTTT
>TRBD1|TRBV15|.|TRBJ1-1
CATSRERTGGSMNTEAFF
TGTGCCACCAGCAGAGAGCGGACAGGGGGGAGCATGAACACTGAAGCTTTCTTT
>TRBD1|TRBV30|.|TRBJ1-1
CAWSGRTGGIEAFF
TGTGCCTGGAGTGGCCGGACAGGGGGCATTGAAGCTTTCTTT
>.|TRBV5-8|.|TRBJ2-3
CASSLPPRTDTQYF
TGTGCCAGCAGCTTGCCCCCCAGAACAGATACGCAGTATTTT
>.|TRBV7-9|.|TRBJ2-7
CASSRRTAYEQYF
TGTGCCAGCAGCCGGAGGACAGCCTACGAGCAGTACTTC
>TRBD1|TRBV29-1|.|TRBJ1-2
CSVPTAGTGTYGYTF
TGCAGCGTTCCAACGGCCGGGACAGGGACCTATGGCTACACCTTC
>TRBD2|TRBV5-4|.|TRBJ2-7
CASSLATSGSSYEQYF
TGTGCCAGCAGCTTGGCCACTAGCGGAAGCTCCTACGAGCAGTACTTC
>.|TRBV5-1|.|TRBJ2-7
CASSLKTFGEQYF
TGCGCCAGCAGCTTGAAAACCTTCGGCGAGCAGTACTTC
>.|TRBV13|.|TRBJ2-7
CASSLGGRISYEQYF
TGTGCCAGCAGCTTAGGTGGCAGAATCTCCTACGAGCAGTACTTC
>.|TRBV15|.|TRBJ2-5
CATTKRSGQETQYF
TGTGCCACCACCAAAAGATCGGGACAAGAGACCCAGTACTTC
>.|TRBV7-6|.|TRBJ2-7
CASSPVGSYEQYF
TGTGCCAGCAGCCCAGTTGGGAGCTACGAGCAGTACTTC
>TRBD2|TRBV4-1|.|TRBJ2-7
CASSQAGGRLAGEVYEQYF
TGCGCCAGCAGCCAAGCGGGGGGGCGGCTAGCGGGGGAGGTCTACGAGCAGTACTTC
>TRBD2|TRBV18|.|TRBJ2-5
CASSLGLAGETQYF
TGTGCCAGCTCACTTGGACTAGCGGGGGAGACCCAGTACTTC
>TRBD2|TRBV4-2|.|TRBJ2-3
CASSQGTSAFHRDTQYF
TGTGCCAGCAGCCAGGGGACTAGCGCATTTCACAGGGATACGCAGTATTTT
>.|TRBV6-1|.|TRBJ2-3
CASSEITNTRLTDTQYF
TGTGCCAGCAGTGAAATAACGAACACCCGATTGACAGATACGCAGTATTTT
>TRBD1|TRBV5-1|.|TRBJ2-7
CASSVPGTGSLYEQYF
TGCGCCAGCAGCGTTCCCGGGACAGGGTCACTCTACGAGCAGTACTTC
>.|TRBV4-3|.|TRBJ2-1
CASSQGGGYSVSNEQFF
TGCGCCAGCAGCCAAGGTGGGGGCTATTCGGTCTCAAATGAGCAGTTCTTC
>.|TRBV14|.|TRBJ2-7
CASSQTDTPSYEQYF
TGTGCCAGCAGCCAGACGGACACCCCATCCTACGAGCAGTACTTC
>TRBD1|TRBV9|.|TRBJ1-4
CASSAGQTTNEKLFF
TGTGCCAGCAGCGCGGGACAGACAACTAATGAAAAACTGTTTTTT